Here is one T cell receptor (beta chain) with its context. These data come from a study of OX40 agonist ivuxolimab in advanced cancers. Profiled with immunoSEQ multiplex PCR; TCRdb holds only in-frame clones, not every one. The table lists some 83,000 clones, around 85% of them singletons. This specimen consisted of CD4+ or CD8+ T cells sorted from blood, obtained in a trial of the OX40 agonist ivuxolimab. The clonotype originates from an adult with an advanced solid tumor such as melanoma, head and neck, liver or kidney cancer.

DNA of the CDR3: TGCGCCAGCAGCACCTTCCCCGGGACCTCCCTGGATGGCTACACCTTC. Encoded protein: CASSTFPGTSLDGYTF. This chain uses TRBV5-1 with TRBJ1-2, with D maybe TRBD1 (5 bases). The CDR3 covers 16 residues. Germline CDR1 and CDR2: SGHRS and YFSETQ. The V gene lost 4 bases and the J gene lost 6 bases, with 22 bases spanning the gap.